This T cell receptor (beta chain) was documented in a study of OX40 agonist ivuxolimab in advanced cancers. Study context: Every 2 weeks, patients received ivuxolimab intravenously, dosed at 0.01 to 10 mg/kg. Partial responses were recorded for three patients, including one with hepatocellular carcinoma and two with cutaneous melanoma.

This clone has just a few counts. No antigen is known for it. Clones were sequenced by immunoSEQ multiplex PCR, and TCRdb holds only the in-frame ones, with some missing. The sample carries tens of thousands of clones, around 87% recorded once. Study-level findings and limits: Patients with a partial response at 0.1-3.0 mg/kg had among the lowest clonal expansion.

This CDR3 has 13 amino acids. V shed 7 bases and J shed 5 bases, with 14 bases lying between them. Germline V gene data show CDR1 as LNHDA and CDR2 as SQIVND (reference sequence). Sequencing was performed on CD4+ or CD8+ T cells sorted from blood, taken in a trial of the OX40 agonist ivuxolimab. This sequence was found in an adult with an advanced solid tumor such as melanoma, head and neck, liver or kidney cancer. The chain has TRBV19 and TRBJ1-1; D possibly corresponds to TRBD1 (6 bases). The CDR3 spells CASNPGGRTEAFF. CDR3 nucleotide sequence: TGTGCCAGTAACCCCGGGGGGCGGACTGAAGCTTTCTTT.